The 28 T cell receptor beta chains reported below all come from one sample, sequenced in a study of T cell changes during pregnancy in multiple sclerosis. TCRdb's copy holds only in-frame clones and misses some; the assay was immunoSEQ multiplex PCR. The sample includes tens of thousands of clones, about 93% of them seen just once. Sequenced material: peripheral blood, taken in the third trimester of pregnancy. The origin of the receptors is a female donor with multiple sclerosis, enrolled in a pregnancy study.

CDR3 protein: CASSSRTSGRAYTGELFF. In nucleotides, the CDR3 is TGTGCCAGCAGTAGTCGGACTAGCGGGAGGGCCTACACCGGGGAGCTGTTTTTT. This sequence joins TRBV2 and TRBJ2-2, with 15 bases lining up with TRBD2. Germline trimming cut 5 bases from V and 3 bases from J; bases unmatched to any gene: 7. This CDR3 spans 18 amino acids. Germline CDR1 is SNHLY and CDR2 is FYNNEI.

The rearrangement uses TRBV7-7 and TRBJ2-7; 10 nucleotides line up with TRBD2. Germline CDR1 is SSHAT and CDR2 is FNYEAQ (reference sequence). The CDR3 spans 14 residues. The ends lost 5 bases at V and 5 bases at J; junction bases unmatched: 6. The CDR3 DNA follows: TGTGCCAGCAGCCGTGGGACTAGCGACAACGAGCAGTACTTC. Translation: CASSRGTSDNEQYF.

CDR3 protein: CASSVSQEKPSYEQYF. The CDR3 nucleotides read TGTGCCAGCAGCGTGTCTCAGGAAAAGCCCTCCTACGAGCAGTACTTC. The chain joins TRBV9 to TRBJ2-7; D unclear. V lost 2 bases and J lost 0, with 15 bases in between. CDR1 and CDR2 from the germline V gene are SGDLS and YYNGEE. The CDR3 covers 16 residues.

This chain links TRBV30 with TRBJ1-2, with 12 bases fitting TRBD1. CDR1 GTSNPN and CDR2 SVGIG come from the germline V gene (reference sequence). The V segment lost 0 bases and the J segment 2 bases; nucleotides outside the gene matches: 10. The CDR3 is 18 residues long. This chain's CDR3 is CAWSVLSPGQGANYGYTF. CDR3 bases: TGTGCCTGGAGTGTATTATCTCCGGGACAGGGGGCGAACTATGGCTACACCTTC.

This chain uses TRBV7-9 with TRBJ2-1; TRBD1 might be the D (6 bases). The V and J ends lost 3 bases and 8 bases respectively, with 14 bases between them. The CDR3 length is 14 residues. Per germline, CDR1 SEHNR and CDR2 FQNEAQ (reference sequence). The CDR3 sequence: CASSLRGGRDEQFF. CDR3 coding DNA: TGTGCCAGCAGCTTGAGAGGGGGTCGCGATGAGCAGTTCTTC.

This clone was seen only a few times. This chain connects TRBV19 to TRBJ1-2; 7 nucleotides agree with TRBD1. Germline V gene data show CDR1 as LNHDA and CDR2 as SQIVND (reference sequence). The CDR3 contains 14 residues. V shed 6 bases and J 8 bases; nucleotides not matched to a gene: 12. The CDR3 sequence is CASSHRGLRPGYTF. DNA of the CDR3: TGTGCCAGTAGCCACAGGGGCCTCAGACCAGGCTACACCTTC.

The CDR3 protein is CAWTGGPGELFF. Here the CDR3 DNA reads TGTGCCTGGACAGGGGGGCCCGGGGAGCTGTTTTTT. The rearrangement joins TRBV30 to TRBJ2-2, with D perhaps TRBD1 (7 bases). The CDR3 has 12 residues. Germline assignment: CDR1 GTSNPN and CDR2 SVGIG (reference sequence). V was pared by 4 bases and J by 6 bases, with 9 bases between.

This clone was observed a single time. The rearrangement uses TRBV28 and TRBJ2-1, with 9 bases lining up with TRBD1. V dropped 2 bases and J dropped 6; count of bases not matched to a gene: 5. This CDR3 spans 15 amino acids. Germline V lookup: CDR1 MDHEN, CDR2 SYDVKM. DNA for the CDR3: TGTGCCAGCAGTTTAGTCGGACAGGGGTTCAATGAGCAGTTCTTC. Protein product: CASSLVGQGFNEQFF.

J is TRBJ2-3 and V is TRBV10-2; 9 bases are shared with TRBD2. J gave up 4 bases and V 4 bases, and 3 bases lay outside the gene matches. CDR3 length: 14 amino acids. Germline CDR1 reads WSHSY; CDR2 reads SAAADI. CDR3 loop: CASSGGLAPDTQYF. The DNA of the CDR3 is TGCGCCAGCAGTGGGGGACTAGCCCCAGATACGCAGTATTTT.

The chain couples TRBV21-1 to TRBJ2-1; TRBD1 is the table's D call, not checked against the DNA. TRBV21-1 is a recognized pseudogene. This CDR3 has 16 residues. The DNA for the CDR3 is TGTGCCAGCAGCAATGTTAAGGGGCTGTGCTACAATGAGCAGTTCTTC. Translated, it gives CASSNVKGLCYNEQFF.

The CDR3 loop reads CASSAPRTSGTSGRIYEQFF. CDR3 sequence (DNA): TGTGCCAGCAGCGCGCCCCGGACATCCGGGACTAGCGGGAGAATCTATGAGCAGTTCTTC. The chain uses TRBV9 and TRBJ2-1, with 14 bases lining up with TRBD2. In germline, CDR1 is SGDLS, CDR2 YYNGEE. Trimming cost V 3 bases and J 8 bases; bases outside gene matches: 19. The CDR3 sequence is 20 residues long.

The chain combines TRBV28 with TRBJ1-2; a possible D gene is TRBD1 (6 bases). The CDR3 runs to 15 residues. V was pared by 6 bases and J by 6 bases, with 20 bases between. Germline V gene sequence: CDR1 MDHEN, CDR2 SYDVKM. The CDR3 sequence: CASRPYRAGLDGYTF. CDR3 in DNA: TGTGCCAGCAGACCCTACAGGGCTGGGCTAGATGGCTACACCTTC.

This clone showed up just once. The CDR3 loop is CASSPVALAGEQFF. DNA of the CDR3: TGTGCCAGTAGTCCCGTGGCACTAGCGGGAGAACAGTTCTTC. The J gene is TRBJ2-1, the V gene TRBV19; 11 bases map to TRBD2. J was trimmed by 13 bases and V by 5 bases; bases with no gene match: 10. Germline lookup yields CDR1 LNHDA and CDR2 SQIVND (reference sequence). This CDR3 comprises 14 residues.

For the CDR3, the DNA is TGTGCCAGCAGCTTTGCGGACTCCCTGAGGAGCTACAATGAGCAGTTCTTC. Its translation: CASSFADSLRSYNEQFF. The gene calls are TRBV12-1 and TRBJ2-1; the listed D gene, TRBD2, was not tested against the DNA. TRBV12-1 is recorded as a pseudogene. CDR3 length: 17 residues.

V and J are TRBV18 and TRBJ2-1; 7 nucleotides agree with TRBD1. The J segment lost 12 bases and the V segment lost 5 bases, leaving 7 bases of the junction unmatched. CDR1 and CDR2 (germline): KGHSH, LQKENI. The CDR3 is 12 amino acids. The CDR3 nucleotides read TGTGCCAGCTCAAGCGGACAGGATTGGCAGTTCTTC. It translates to CASSSGQDWQFF.

The chain carries TRBV29-1 and TRBJ2-3, with a weak D call TRBD2 (6 bases). This CDR3 has 15 amino acids. Trimming shortened V by 7 bases and J by 4 bases, and 21 bases separated the two germline ends. Germline V gene sequence: CDR1 SQVTM, CDR2 ANQGSEA. CDR3: CSATRGGKGPDTQYF. Here the CDR3 DNA reads TGCAGCGCCACCCGCGGAGGGAAGGGCCCAGATACGCAGTATTTT.

The chain uses TRBV11-2 and TRBJ2-2; tentative D call: TRBD1 (6 bases). This CDR3 contains 13 residues. Deletions cut 11 bases from V and 1 base from J, with 11 bases between. Looked up from germline, CDR1 is SGHAT and CDR2 is FQNNGV. CDR3 nucleotides: TGTGCCGGAAAGACAGGGAACACCGGGGAGCTGTTTTTT. Protein sequence: CAGKTGNTGELFF.

V usage is TRBV27 and J usage is TRBJ1-1; unclear D gene. The V end was cut by 3 bases, the J end by 1 base, with 6 bases between. Germline lookup yields CDR1 MNHEY and CDR2 SMNVEV (reference sequence). CDR3 length: 13 residues. The CDR3 spells CASSFRENTEAFF. For the CDR3, the DNA is TGTGCCAGCAGTTTTCGGGAGAACACTGAAGCTTTCTTT.

V usage is TRBV5-1 and J usage is TRBJ2-7; 8 bases agree with TRBD1. Per germline, CDR1 SGHRS and CDR2 YFSETQ. J was trimmed by 1 base and V by 2 bases; bases with no gene match: 8. CDR3 length equals 16 residues. CDR3 DNA: TGCGCCAGCAGCTTCCGGGACAGGAGGGGATCCTACGAGCAGTACTTC. Residues: CASSFRDRRGSYEQYF.

The rearrangement uses TRBV11-3 and TRBJ2-2; D perhaps matches TRBD2 (5 bases). Germline V gene sequence: CDR1 SGHNT, CDR2 YENEEA. The CDR3 is made up of 15 amino acids. Trimming left V 5 bases short and J 5 bases short, with 15 bases between. CDR3 region: CASSGGGVLTGELFF. In DNA, the CDR3 is TGTGCCAGCAGCGGAGGTGGGGTTTTGACCGGGGAGCTGTTTTTT. The whole variable domain, remainder taken from reference TRBV11-3 and TRBJ2-2, is EAGVVQSPRYKIIEKKQPVAFWCNPISGHNTLYWYLQNLGQGPELLIRYENEEAVDDSQLPKDRFSAERLKGVDSTLKIQPAELGDSAVYLCASSGGGVLTGELFFGEGSRLTVL.

The V call is TRBV19, the J call TRBJ2-1, with TRBD2 matching over 12 bases. CDR1 and CDR2 from the germline V gene are LNHDA and SQIVND (reference sequence). Trimming removed 3 bases from V and 4 bases from J; junction bases left unmatched: 4. This CDR3 has 16 amino acids. In DNA, the CDR3 is TGTGCCAGTAGTATCCCTGGGACTAGCGGGTACAATGAGCAGTTCTTC. Its protein is CASSIPGTSGYNEQFF.

V and J are TRBV6-1 and TRBJ1-5, with TRBD1 matching over 7 bases. With 3 bases clipped from V and 5 bases from J, the junction kept 7 bases outside the gene matches. Germline V gene sequence: CDR1 MNHNS, CDR2 SASEGT. This CDR3 comprises 15 residues. CDR3 in DNA: TGTGCCAGCAGTGAGAATGGACAGGCGTATCAGCCCCAGCATTTT. This gives the protein CASSENGQAYQPQHF.

V is TRBV2 and J is TRBJ2-1; D is perhaps TRBD2 (6 bases). The CDR3 has 15 amino acids. In germline, CDR1 is SNHLY, CDR2 FYNNEI. V was trimmed by 4 bases and J by 2 bases, leaving 12 bases between them. CDR3 DNA: TGTGCCAGCAGTGGGGTTAGCGGCCCCTACAATGAGCAGTTCTTC. Amino acids: CASSGVSGPYNEQFF.

The chain has TRBV27 and TRBJ2-5, with 9 bases aligning to TRBD1. This CDR3 is built from 14 residues. The germline V gene has CDR1 MNHEY and CDR2 SMNVEV (reference sequence). Trimming took 6 bases from V and 5 from J; bases not matched to a gene: 7. Here the CDR3 reads CASSLDRGKETQYF. The CDR3 nucleotides read TGTGCCAGCAGCCTTGACAGGGGGAAGGAGACCCAGTACTTC.

The rearrangement uses TRBV19 and TRBJ2-2, with 10 bases that match TRBD1. Looked up from germline, CDR1 is LNHDA and CDR2 is SQIVND (reference sequence). The CDR3 covers 15 residues. V dropped 1 base and J dropped 5; count of bases not matched to a gene: 1. CDR3 loop: CASSIGQGATGELFF. The CDR3 DNA reads as TGTGCCAGTAGTATAGGACAGGGGGCTACCGGGGAGCTGTTTTTT.

This sequence joins TRBV28 and TRBJ1-5; D is undetermined. The CDR3 has 14 amino acids. CDR1 MDHEN and CDR2 SYDVKM come from the germline V gene. Trimming took 6 bases from V and 6 from J, leaving 15 bases between them. As DNA, the CDR3 is TGTGCCAGCAGCCCGACTGTTGGTGGTCAGCCCCAGCATTTT. It yields the protein CASSPTVGGQPQHF.

This chain connects TRBV12-5 to TRBJ1-1; 8 bases match TRBD1. CDR3 length equals 15 residues. With V trimmed by 4 bases and J by 1 base, 5 bases remained unmatched. Germline V CDR1 and CDR2: LGHNT, FRNRAP. CDR3: CASGSNRGRNTEAFF. As DNA, the CDR3 is TGTGCTAGTGGTTCTAACAGGGGGAGGAACACTGAAGCTTTCTTT. The whole variable domain, remainder taken from reference TRBV12-5 and TRBJ1-1, is DARVTQTPRHKVTEMGQEVTMRCQPILGHNTVFWYRQTMMQGLELLAYFRNRAPLDDSGMPKDRFSAEMPDATLATLKIQPSEPRDSAVYFCASGSNRGRNTEAFFGQGTRLTVV.

The V call is TRBV7-8, the J call TRBJ2-2; no definite D call. Trimming stripped 3 bases from V and 2 bases from J, with 10 bases between. The CDR3 totals 15 residues. CDR1 is SGHVS and CDR2 is FQNEAQ in the germline V gene. As DNA, the CDR3 is TGTGCCAGCAGCTTTAACAGACGAAACACCGGGGAGCTGTTTTTT. This gives the protein CASSFNRRNTGELFF. Full variable domain (rest looked up from reference TRBV7-8 and TRBJ2-2): GAGVSQSPRYKVAKRGQDVALRCDPISGHVSLFWYQQALGQGPEFLTYFQNEAQLDKSGLPSDRFFAERPEGSVSTLKIQRTQQEDSAVYLCASSFNRRNTGELFFGEGSRLTVL.